This T cell receptor beta chain was captured in a study of shared clonotypes between healthy human individuals. Study-wide findings and caveats: Among non-shared clonotypes, generation probabilities were lower than among those shared by all four donors. It was anticipated that sequencing depth would influence how many clonotypes donors shared.

A single count supports this clone. Its target is unknown. Sorted subsets were amplified in replicate PCRs using about 200 ng DNA, 25,000 to 30,000 T cell genomes. Some clones are missing from TCRdb's copy, which holds only in-frame ones; the method was immunoSEQ multiplex PCR. Counted here are over a million clones, about 80% occurring once; the ten biggest clones make up 0.5% to 0.6%. Trimming took off 5 bases at V and 6 bases at J, with 14 bases between the two ends. CDR3 length equals 13 residues. Germline CDR1 is SGHVS and CDR2 is FQNEAQ. Sequencing was performed on memory CD4+ T cells from PBMCs. Noted subset: CD45RA-negative fraction. This TCR derives from a man aged 18 to 29 in good health. Some clones in this sample may be carry-over from other donors' samples. The chain has TRBV7-8 and TRBJ2-7; D may be TRBD1 (7 bases). The CDR3 DNA follows: TGTGCCAGCAGCACTCGACAGGGACTCGAGCAGTACTTC. Protein sequence: CASSTRQGLEQYF.